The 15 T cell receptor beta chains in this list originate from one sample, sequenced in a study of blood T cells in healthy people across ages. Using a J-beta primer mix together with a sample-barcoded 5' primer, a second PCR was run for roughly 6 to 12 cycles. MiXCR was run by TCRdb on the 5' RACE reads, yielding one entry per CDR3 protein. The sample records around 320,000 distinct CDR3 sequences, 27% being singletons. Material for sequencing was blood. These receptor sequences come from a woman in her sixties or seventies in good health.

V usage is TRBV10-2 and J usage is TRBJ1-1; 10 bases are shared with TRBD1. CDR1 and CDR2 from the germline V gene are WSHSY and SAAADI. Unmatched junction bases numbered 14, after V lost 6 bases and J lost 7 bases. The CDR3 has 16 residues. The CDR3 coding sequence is TGCGCCAGCAGACCCTCCACGGACAGGGGGAATATTGAAGCTTTCTTT. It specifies CASRPSTDRGNIEAFF.

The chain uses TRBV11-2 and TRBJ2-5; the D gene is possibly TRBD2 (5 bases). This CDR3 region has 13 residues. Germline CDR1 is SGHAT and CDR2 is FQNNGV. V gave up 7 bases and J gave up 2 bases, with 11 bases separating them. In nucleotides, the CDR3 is TGTGCCAGCAAACGGGATTGGCAAGAGACCCAGTACTTC. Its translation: CASKRDWQETQYF.

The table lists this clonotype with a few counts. CDR3 nucleotides: TGTGCCAGCGCGATACTAGATAATTACGAGCAGTACTTC. Amino acid sequence: CASAILDNYEQYF. The V and J genes are TRBV6-6 and TRBJ2-7, with D tentatively TRBD2 (5 bases). Trimming removed 8 bases from V and 4 bases from J, with 15 bases in between. CDR1 is MNHNY and CDR2 is SVGAGI in the germline V gene (reference sequence). The CDR3 has 13 amino acids.

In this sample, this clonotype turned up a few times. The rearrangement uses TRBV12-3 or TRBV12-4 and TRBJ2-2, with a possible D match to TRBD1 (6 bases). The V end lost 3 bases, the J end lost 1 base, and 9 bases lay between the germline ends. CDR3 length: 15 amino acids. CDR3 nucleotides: TGTGCCAGCAGTTTTTCCAGGGGGAACACCGGGGAGCTGTTTTTT. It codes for CASSFSRGNTGELFF.

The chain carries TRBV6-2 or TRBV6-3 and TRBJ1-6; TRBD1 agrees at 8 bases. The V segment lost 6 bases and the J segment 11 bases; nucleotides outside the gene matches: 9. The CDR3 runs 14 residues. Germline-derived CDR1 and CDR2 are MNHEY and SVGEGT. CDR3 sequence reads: CASRFDRGAPPLHF. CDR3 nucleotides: TGTGCCAGCAGGTTCGACAGGGGCGCGCCACCCCTCCACTTT.

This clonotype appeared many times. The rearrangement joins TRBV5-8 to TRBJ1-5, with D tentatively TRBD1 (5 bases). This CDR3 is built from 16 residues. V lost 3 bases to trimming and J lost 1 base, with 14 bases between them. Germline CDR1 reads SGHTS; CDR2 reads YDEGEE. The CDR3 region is CASSYVGGSSNQPQHF. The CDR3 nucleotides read TGTGCCAGCAGCTACGTGGGGGGATCGAGCAATCAGCCCCAGCATTTT.

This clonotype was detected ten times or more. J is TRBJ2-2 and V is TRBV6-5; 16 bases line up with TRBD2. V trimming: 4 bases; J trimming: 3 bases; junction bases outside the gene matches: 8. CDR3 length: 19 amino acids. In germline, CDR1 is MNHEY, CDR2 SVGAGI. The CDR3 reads CASSSTGTSGRGYTGELFF. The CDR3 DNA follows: TGTGCCAGCAGTTCAACCGGGACTAGCGGGAGGGGATACACCGGGGAGCTGTTTTTT.

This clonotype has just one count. The DNA of the CDR3 is TGCAGTGCTACAAGGACAGGGAAACTCTCTGGGGCCAACGTCCTGACTTTC. Residues: CSATRTGKLSGANVLTF. This sequence joins TRBV20-1 and TRBJ2-6, with 8 positions matching TRBD1. The germline gives CDR1 DFQATT, CDR2 SNEGSKA (reference sequence). The trim removed 4 bases at V and 0 bases at J, leaving 8 bases unmatched. The CDR3 has 17 amino acids.

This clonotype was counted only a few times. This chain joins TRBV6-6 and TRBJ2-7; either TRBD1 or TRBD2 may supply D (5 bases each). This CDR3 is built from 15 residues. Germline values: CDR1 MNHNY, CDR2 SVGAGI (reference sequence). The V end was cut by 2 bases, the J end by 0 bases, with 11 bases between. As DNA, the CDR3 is TGTGCCAGCAGTTACGGGACGGTGAGCTCCTACGAGCAGTACTTC. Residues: CASSYGTVSSYEQYF.

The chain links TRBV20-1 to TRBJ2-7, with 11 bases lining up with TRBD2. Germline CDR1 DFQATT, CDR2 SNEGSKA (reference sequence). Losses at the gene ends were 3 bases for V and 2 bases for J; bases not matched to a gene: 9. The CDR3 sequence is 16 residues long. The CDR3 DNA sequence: TGCAGTGCTAGGTTACTAGCGGGAGTAGAGACCTACGAGCAGTACTTC. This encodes CSARLLAGVETYEQYF.

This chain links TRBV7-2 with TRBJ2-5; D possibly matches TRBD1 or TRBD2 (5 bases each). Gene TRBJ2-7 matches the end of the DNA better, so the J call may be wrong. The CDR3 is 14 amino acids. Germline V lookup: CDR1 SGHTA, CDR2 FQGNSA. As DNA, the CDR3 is TGTGCCAGCAGCTTTTCCCAGGGACCCTACGAGCAGTACTTC. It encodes CASSFSQGPYEQYF.

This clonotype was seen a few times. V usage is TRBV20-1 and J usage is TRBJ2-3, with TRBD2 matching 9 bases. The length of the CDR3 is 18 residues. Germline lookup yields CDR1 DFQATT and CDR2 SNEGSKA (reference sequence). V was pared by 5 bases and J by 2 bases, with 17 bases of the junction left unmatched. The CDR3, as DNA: TGCAGTGCTCCTTCTAGCGGGAAGCGACATGGGCTCACAGATACGCAGTATTTT. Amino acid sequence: CSAPSSGKRHGLTDTQYF.

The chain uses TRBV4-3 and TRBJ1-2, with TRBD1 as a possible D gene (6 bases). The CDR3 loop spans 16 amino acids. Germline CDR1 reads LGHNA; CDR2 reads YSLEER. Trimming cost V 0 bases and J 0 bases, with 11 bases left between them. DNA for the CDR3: TGCGCCAGCAGCCAAGATTCAGGGGACTCTAACTATGGCTACACCTTC. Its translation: CASSQDSGDSNYGYTF.

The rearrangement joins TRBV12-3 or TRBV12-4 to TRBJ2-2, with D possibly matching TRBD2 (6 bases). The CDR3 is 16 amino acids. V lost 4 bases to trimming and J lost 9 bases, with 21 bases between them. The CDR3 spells CASSYQAGRGDRELFF. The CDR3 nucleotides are TGTGCCAGCAGTTATCAAGCGGGCCGTGGGGACCGGGAGCTGTTTTTT.

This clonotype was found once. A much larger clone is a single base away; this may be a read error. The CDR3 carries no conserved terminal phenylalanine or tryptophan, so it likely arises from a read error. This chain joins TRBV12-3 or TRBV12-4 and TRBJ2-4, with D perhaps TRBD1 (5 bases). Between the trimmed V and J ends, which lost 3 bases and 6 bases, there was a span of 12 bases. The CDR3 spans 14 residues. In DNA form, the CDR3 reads TGTGCCAGCAGTTTGCAGGGAATGGGAAACATTCAGTACCTC. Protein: CASSLQGMGNIQYL.